The 24 T cell receptor beta chains reported below all come from one sample, sequenced in a study of T cell repertoires in cytomegalovirus infection. TCRdb used MiXCR to reprocess the reads, holding one entry per CDR3 protein. The data contain 350,000 to 500,000 distinct CDR3 sequences, roughly 31% of them seen just once; the ten biggest clones take up roughly an eighth. Sequencing was performed on PBMCs. The origin of the receptors is a human donor in good health (CMV status not recorded). Some clones in this sample may be carry-over from other donors' samples.

This clonotype was seen many times. The chain combines TRBV7-2 with TRBJ2-3; no firm D call. Trimming took 5 bases from V and 2 from J, leaving 20 bases between them. Germline values: CDR1 SGHTA, CDR2 FQGNSA. This CDR3 spans 17 amino acids. Here the CDR3 DNA reads TGTGCCAGCAGCCCTCGACTGGCGACCCAGCTCACAGATACGCAGTATTTT. Translated: CASSPRLATQLTDTQYF.

The V gene is TRBV28, the J gene TRBJ1-5; D unclear. The length of the CDR3 is 13 residues. V shed 3 bases and J shed 6 bases, with 9 bases lying between them. The germline CDR1 and CDR2 sequences are MDHEN and SYDVKM. CDR3 DNA sequence: TGTGCCAGCAGTTTTTTTAGGGTTCAGCCCCAGCATTTT. Translation: CASSFFRVQPQHF. Looking up the rest from reference TRBV28 and TRBJ1-5 gives the full variable domain: DVKVTQSSRYLVKRTGEKVFLECVQDMDHENMFWYRQDPGLGLRLIYFSYDVKMKEKGDIPEGYSVSREKKERFSLILESASTNQTSMYLCASSFFRVQPQHFGDGTRLSIL.

This sequence joins TRBV9 and TRBJ1-6, with a weak D call TRBD1 (5 bases). CDR1 and CDR2 (germline): SGDLS, YYNGEE. Trimming took off 4 bases at V and 10 bases at J, with 24 bases between the two ends. The CDR3 sequence is 17 residues long. CDR3 DNA: TGTGCCAGCAGCCCCCAAGTGGGGGGGGGGAAGATGTCACCCCTCCACTTT. This translates into CASSPQVGGGKMSPLHF.

The sample holds many counts of this clonotype. This chain joins TRBV12-3 or TRBV12-4 and TRBJ1-6; tentatively, D is TRBD1 (6 bases). The ends were cut back, 7 bases at V and 7 bases at J, with 17 bases in the middle. The CDR3 totals 15 residues. CDR3 sequence (DNA): TGTGCCAGCAAACCACAGGGTCGGATGAATTCACCCCTCCACTTT. This translates into CASKPQGRMNSPLHF.

This chain links TRBV6-8 with TRBJ2-3; 10 nucleotides match TRBD2. The V and J ends lost 10 bases and 3 bases, in that order; junction bases with no gene match: 13. CDR1 is MNHGY, CDR2 SAAAGT, per germline. CDR3 length: 16 residues. In nucleotides, the CDR3 is TGTGCCATCAGCGATATACCGGGACTAGCGACAGATACGCAGTATTTT. This translates into CAISDIPGLATDTQYF.

This clonotype was seen repeatedly, ten times or more. The rearrangement links TRBV7-3 to TRBJ1-1; D call uncertain. Trimming cost V 5 bases and J 1 base, with 8 bases left between them. The CDR3 loop spans 13 amino acids. Germline CDR1 reads SGHTA; CDR2 reads FQGTGA. CDR3 nucleotides: TGTGCCAGCAGCGATGGAAAGAACACTGAAGCTTTCTTT. Translated: CASSDGKNTEAFF.

The chain has TRBV29-1 and TRBJ2-1; 12 bases line up with TRBD2. Germline loops: CDR1 SQVTM, CDR2 ANQGSEA. The CDR3 is 15 residues long. The junction had 12 bases not matched to a gene; V was cut back by 8 bases and J by 7 bases. CDR3 sequence reads: CSPNVLAGGPNEQFF. The CDR3 coding sequence is TGCAGCCCCAATGTCCTAGCGGGGGGGCCGAATGAGCAGTTCTTC.

V gene TRBV11-2 combines with J gene TRBJ1-3, with D perhaps matching TRBD1 (6 bases). Trimming removed 1 base from V and 4 bases from J, with 11 bases in between. The germline V gene has CDR1 SGHAT and CDR2 FQNNGV. The CDR3 consists of 15 residues. The CDR3 sequence is CASSLAGASGNTIYF. In DNA, the CDR3 is TGTGCCAGCAGCTTAGCGGGGGCGAGCGGAAACACCATATATTTT.

There are many counts of this clonotype. The rearrangement joins TRBV7-2 to TRBJ1-2, with D maybe TRBD1 (6 bases). The CDR3 extends over 15 amino acids. The germline gives CDR1 SGHTA, CDR2 FQGNSA. V was clipped by 3 bases and J by 8 bases, with 19 bases between them. The CDR3 DNA reads TGTGCCAGCAGCTTTATTTCGGGACATTCCAGGGGCTACACCTTC. This translates into CASSFISGHSRGYTF.

This clonotype appeared many times. The rearrangement uses TRBV11-2 and TRBJ2-2; D ambiguous. V lost 5 bases and J lost 3, with 10 bases in between. The CDR3 consists of 14 residues. Germline V gene data show CDR1 as SGHAT and CDR2 as FQNNGV. This CDR3 is CASSLGGYTGELFF. For the CDR3, the DNA is TGTGCCAGCAGCCTCGGCGGTTACACCGGGGAGCTGTTTTTT.

This clonotype was seen once. The chain links TRBV5-5 to TRBJ2-2, with unresolved D. Germline CDR1 is SGHKS and CDR2 is YYEKEE (reference sequence). This CDR3 region has 17 residues. V gave up 0 bases and J gave up 1 base, with 13 bases separating them. The CDR3 sequence: CASSLAYKGVNTGELFF. The CDR3 DNA reads TGTGCCAGCAGCTTGGCCTATAAAGGCGTGAACACCGGGGAGCTGTTTTTT.

This clonotype occurred a few times. V and J are TRBV4-1 and TRBJ1-5; D perhaps matches TRBD1 (5 bases). Germline lookup yields CDR1 MGHRA and CDR2 YSYEKL. The CDR3 is 17 residues long. V lost 2 bases and J 3 bases, leaving 17 bases between the germline ends. DNA for the CDR3: TGCGCCAGCAGCCAATCAATCGAGGGGAGAACCAATCAGCCCCAGCATTTT. Translating it yields CASSQSIEGRTNQPQHF.

The V and J genes are TRBV5-1 and TRBJ1-4; a possible D gene is TRBD1 (5 bases). The CDR3 loop spans 15 amino acids. V was pared by 0 bases and J by 3 bases, with 9 bases between. Germline V gives CDR1 SGHRS, CDR2 YFSETQ. The CDR3 sequence: CASSLGGRANEKLFF. In nucleotides, the CDR3 is TGCGCCAGCAGCTTGGGGGGCAGGGCTAATGAAAAACTGTTTTTT.

The V call is TRBV19, the J call TRBJ2-4; tentatively, D is TRBD1 (6 bases). From germline, CDR1 is LNHDA and CDR2 SQIVND (reference sequence). The CDR3 covers 15 residues. V was pared by 8 bases and J by 4 bases, with 18 bases between. Here the CDR3 DNA reads TGTGCCAGTGAGAGCCGGAGACAGGAAAAAAACATTCAGTACTTC. It specifies CASESRRQEKNIQYF.

This clonotype appeared a few times. V gene TRBV12-3 or TRBV12-4 combines with J gene TRBJ2-7; D is possibly TRBD2 (6 bases). The V gene lost 3 bases and the J gene lost 5 bases, with 14 bases spanning the gap. The CDR3 contains 14 residues. CDR3 sequence: CASSLAGGENEQYF. CDR3 nucleotide sequence: TGTGCCAGCAGTTTGGCCGGGGGTGAGAACGAGCAGTACTTC.

The CDR3 nucleotides are TGTGCCAGCAGCGTAGTGGGTTCCGGGGAGCTGTTTTTT. As protein: CASSVVGSGELFF. This chain joins TRBV9 and TRBJ2-2; D remains ambiguous. The V end was cut by 0 bases, the J end by 6 bases, with 6 bases between. The length of the CDR3 is 13 residues. Germline V CDR1 and CDR2: SGDLS, YYNGEE.

This clonotype was seen repeatedly, ten times or more. V gene TRBV7-2 combines with J gene TRBJ2-2, with D uncertain. Trimming removed 5 bases at V and 1 base at J, with 5 bases between. Germline loops: CDR1 SGHTA, CDR2 FQGNSA. CDR3 length equals 13 residues. As DNA, the CDR3 is TGTGCCAGCAGCCAGAGGAACACCGGGGAGCTGTTTTTT. It codes for CASSQRNTGELFF.

The chain links TRBV25-1 to TRBJ1-5; D may be TRBD1 (6 bases). The V end was cut by 8 bases, the J end by 4 bases, with 15 bases between. CDR3 length: 14 residues. Germline V gene sequence: CDR1 MGHDK, CDR2 SYGVNS. Written as DNA, the CDR3 is TGTGCCAGCGCAGGGCCAGGGGATAATCAGCCCCAGCATTTT. It translates to CASAGPGDNQPQHF.

A word on this clonotype: Given a much more abundant clone one base away, this may be a read error. The chain recombines TRBV7-8 with TRBJ2-5; no clear D gene. Germline CDR1 reads SGHVS; CDR2 reads FQNEAQ. There are 14 residues in the CDR3. The CDR3 loop reads CASRLGPNQETQYF. CDR3 nucleotide sequence: TGTGCCAGCAGATTAGGACCGAACCAAGAGACCCAGTACTTC. Full variable domain (outside the CDR3, taken from reference TRBV7-8 and TRBJ2-5): GAGVSQSPRYKVAKRGQDVALRCDPISGHVSLFWYQQALGQGPEFLTYFQNEAQLDKSGLPSDRFFAERPEGSVSTLKIQRTQQEDSAVYLCASRLGPNQETQYFGPGTRLLVL.

The rearrangement joins TRBV7-2 to TRBJ2-2, with D possibly matching TRBD2 (5 bases). Looked up from germline, CDR1 is SGHTA and CDR2 is FQGNSA. This CDR3 has 18 residues. V lost 3 bases, J lost 0 bases, and 17 bases lay in between. CDR3 nucleotide sequence: TGTGCCAGCAGCTTTCAAGTAACGACGGGGACGAACACCGGGGAGCTGTTTTTT. This encodes CASSFQVTTGTNTGELFF.

The CDR3 bases are TGTGCCACCAGTGATTCCCCCAGGGAGACCCAGTACTTC. Translating gives CATSDSPRETQYF. The chain joins TRBV24-1 to TRBJ2-5; unclear D gene. V was pared by 2 bases and J by 5 bases, with 8 bases between. Germline CDR1 reads KGHDR; CDR2 reads SFDVKD. This CDR3 has 13 amino acids.

The chain carries TRBV7-9 and TRBJ1-1; 8 bases are shared with TRBD1. The CDR3 is 13 amino acids. J gave up 9 bases and V 1 base, and 4 bases lay outside the gene matches. Germline V gene data show CDR1 as SEHNR and CDR2 as FQNEAQ (reference sequence). The CDR3 is CASSLGQGIKAFF. Here the CDR3 DNA reads TGTGCCAGCAGCTTAGGACAGGGGATAAAAGCTTTCTTT.

The rearrangement joins TRBV7-6 to TRBJ2-3; D may be TRBD1 or TRBD2 (5 bases each). CDR3 length equals 17 residues. The germline gives CDR1 SGHVS, CDR2 FNYEAQ. Trimming left V 2 bases short and J 2 bases short, with 17 bases between. The CDR3 loop reads CASSLIGTSGITDTQYF. The CDR3 DNA follows: TGTGCCAGCAGCTTAATCGGGACCAGCGGAATCACAGATACGCAGTATTTT.

This clonotype appeared a few times. The rearrangement links TRBV6-2 or TRBV6-3 to TRBJ2-7; the D gene is possibly TRBD2 (6 bases). The CDR3 consists of 13 residues. V lost 5 bases and J lost 3, with 11 bases in between. Germline CDR1 is MNHEY and CDR2 is SVGEGT. CDR3 loop: CASSPGLIYEQYF. The CDR3 coding sequence is TGTGCCAGCAGTCCGGGACTTATCTACGAGCAGTACTTC.